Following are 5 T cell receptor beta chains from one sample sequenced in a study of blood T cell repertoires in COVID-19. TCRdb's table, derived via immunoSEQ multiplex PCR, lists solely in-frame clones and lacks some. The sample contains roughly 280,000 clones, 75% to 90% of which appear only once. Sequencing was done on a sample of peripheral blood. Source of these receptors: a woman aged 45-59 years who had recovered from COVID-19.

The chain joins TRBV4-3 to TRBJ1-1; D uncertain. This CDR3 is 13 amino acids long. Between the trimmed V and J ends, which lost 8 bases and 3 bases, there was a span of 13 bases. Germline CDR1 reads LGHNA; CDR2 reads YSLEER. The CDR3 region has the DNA TGCGCCAGCGCTCACGATGGCCACACTGAAGCTTTCTTT. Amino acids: CASAHDGHTEAFF.

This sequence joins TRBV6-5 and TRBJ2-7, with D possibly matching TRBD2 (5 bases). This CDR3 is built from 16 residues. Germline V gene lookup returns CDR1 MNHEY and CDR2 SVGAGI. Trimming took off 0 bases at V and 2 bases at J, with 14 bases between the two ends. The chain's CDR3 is CASSYSVPSSPYEQYF. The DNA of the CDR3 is TGTGCCAGCAGTTACTCGGTCCCTAGCTCCCCCTACGAGCAGTACTTC.

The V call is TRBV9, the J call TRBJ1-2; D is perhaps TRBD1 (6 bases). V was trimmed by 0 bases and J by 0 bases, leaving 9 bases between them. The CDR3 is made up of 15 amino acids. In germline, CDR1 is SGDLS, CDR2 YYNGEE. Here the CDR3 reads CASSVGGRTNYGYTF. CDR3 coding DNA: TGTGCCAGCAGCGTAGGGGGGCGGACTAACTATGGCTACACCTTC.

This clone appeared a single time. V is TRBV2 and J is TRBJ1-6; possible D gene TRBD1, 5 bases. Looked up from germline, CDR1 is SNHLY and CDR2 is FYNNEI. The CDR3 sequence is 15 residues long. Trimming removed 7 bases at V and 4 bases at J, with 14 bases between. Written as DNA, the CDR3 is TGTGCCAGCAAGCGTGAGGGGACTTATAATTCACCCCTCCACTTT. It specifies CASKREGTYNSPLHF. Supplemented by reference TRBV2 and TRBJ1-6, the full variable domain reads EPEVTQTPSHQVTQMGQEVILRCVPISNHLYFYWYRQILGQKVEFLVSFYNNEISEKSEIFDDQFSVERPDGSNFTLKIRSTKLEDSAMYFCASKREGTYNSPLHFGNGTRLTVT.

CDR3 loop: CASSQNRGSNQPQHF. DNA for the CDR3: TGTGCCAGCAGTCAAAACAGGGGTAGCAATCAGCCCCAGCATTTT. This sequence joins TRBV28 and TRBJ1-5; 7 bases map to TRBD1. Germline CDR1 reads MDHEN; CDR2 reads SYDVKM. V lost 5 bases, J lost 0 bases, and 4 bases stayed unmatched. CDR3 size: 15 residues. Based on the CDR3 plus reference TRBV28 and TRBJ1-5, the full variable domain is DVKVTQSSRYLVKRTGEKVFLECVQDMDHENMFWYRQDPGLGLRLIYFSYDVKMKEKGDIPEGYSVSREKKERFSLILESASTNQTSMYLCASSQNRGSNQPQHFGDGTRLSIL.